These 2 T cell receptor beta chains came from one sample sequenced in a study of cytomegalovirus exposure and HLA in healthy donors. With 60 Vbeta and 13 Jbeta primers, the PCR was carried out. Sequencing was performed with immunoSEQ multiplex PCR; in TCRdb, only in-frame clones are kept and a portion is missing. The profile shows over 100,000 clones, roughly 80% of them singletons. Specimen: PBMCs. The receptors stem from a woman in her thirties or forties in good health and CMV-seronegative.

This clone has only a few counts. The rearrangement joins TRBV6-1 to TRBJ2-4; a possible D gene is TRBD1 (6 bases). The CDR3 is made up of 12 amino acids. Germline V gives CDR1 MNHNS, CDR2 SASEGT. Deletions cut 5 bases from V and 8 bases from J, with 10 bases between. The CDR3 DNA sequence: TGTGCCAGCAGTCATCGGACAGACATTCAGTACTTC. It specifies CASSHRTDIQYF.

The chain recombines TRBV28 with TRBJ1-2; D gene unclear. CDR3 length equals 14 residues. V lost 4 bases and J 2 bases, leaving 11 bases between the germline ends. CDR1 and CDR2 from the germline V gene are MDHEN and SYDVKM. The CDR3 coding sequence is TGTGCCAGCAGTTCCCTGACAAACAACTATGGCTACACCTTC. Its translation is CASSSLTNNYGYTF.